The present entry profiles one T cell receptor beta chain with its context. The source of the sample is a study of control samples from healthy donors and cancer patients. CDR3 size: 13 residues. Germline values: CDR1 SGDLS, CDR2 YYNGEE. Between the trimmed V and J ends, which lost 3 bases and 7 bases, there was a span of 14 bases. Produced via immunoSEQ multiplex PCR; TCRdb's table is partial and in-frame only. The sample has some 74,000 clones, less than 95% seen once. V usage is TRBV9 and J usage is TRBJ2-7; TRBD1 might be the D (7 bases). Source material: blood. The receptor's source is a woman aged 25-40 years in good health. The CDR3 spells CASSARGAGEQYF. The CDR3 bases are TGTGCCAGCAGCGCCAGGGGGGCGGGGGAGCAGTACTTC.